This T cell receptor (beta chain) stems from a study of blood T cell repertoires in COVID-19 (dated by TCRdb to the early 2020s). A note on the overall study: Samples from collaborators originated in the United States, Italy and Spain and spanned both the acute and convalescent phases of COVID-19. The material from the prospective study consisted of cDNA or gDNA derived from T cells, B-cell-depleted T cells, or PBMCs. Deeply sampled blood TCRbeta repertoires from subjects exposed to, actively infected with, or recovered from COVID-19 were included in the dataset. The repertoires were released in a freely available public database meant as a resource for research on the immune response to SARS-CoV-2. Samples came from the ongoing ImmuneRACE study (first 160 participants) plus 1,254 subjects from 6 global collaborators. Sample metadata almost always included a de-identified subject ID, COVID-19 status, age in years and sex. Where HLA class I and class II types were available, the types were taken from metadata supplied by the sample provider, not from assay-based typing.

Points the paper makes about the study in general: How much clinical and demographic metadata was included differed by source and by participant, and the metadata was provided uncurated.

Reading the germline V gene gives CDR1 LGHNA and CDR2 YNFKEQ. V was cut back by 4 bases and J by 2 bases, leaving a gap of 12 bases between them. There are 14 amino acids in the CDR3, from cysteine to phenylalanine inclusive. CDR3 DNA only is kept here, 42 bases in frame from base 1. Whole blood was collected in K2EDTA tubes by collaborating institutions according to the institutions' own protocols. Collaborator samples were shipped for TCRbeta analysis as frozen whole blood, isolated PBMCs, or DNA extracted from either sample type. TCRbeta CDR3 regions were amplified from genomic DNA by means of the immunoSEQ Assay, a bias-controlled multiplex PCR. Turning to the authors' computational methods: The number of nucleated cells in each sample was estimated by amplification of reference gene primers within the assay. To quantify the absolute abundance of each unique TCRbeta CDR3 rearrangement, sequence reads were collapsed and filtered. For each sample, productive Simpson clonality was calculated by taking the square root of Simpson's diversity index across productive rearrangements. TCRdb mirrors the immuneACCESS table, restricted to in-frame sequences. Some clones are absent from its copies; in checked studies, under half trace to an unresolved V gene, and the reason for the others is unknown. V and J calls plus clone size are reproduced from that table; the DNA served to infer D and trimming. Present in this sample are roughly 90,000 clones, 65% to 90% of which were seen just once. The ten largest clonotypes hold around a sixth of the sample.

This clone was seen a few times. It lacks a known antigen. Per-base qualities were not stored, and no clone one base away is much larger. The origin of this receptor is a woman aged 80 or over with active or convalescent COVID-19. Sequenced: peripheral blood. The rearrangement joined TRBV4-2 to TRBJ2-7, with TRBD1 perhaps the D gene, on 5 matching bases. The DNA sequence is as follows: TGTGCCAGCAGCCCCAATAGGGGTGCCTACGAGCAGTACTTC. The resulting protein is CASSPNRGAYEQYF.